The TCR beta chain under discussion was sequenced for a study of vaccination effects on CD4 cells after COVID-19. A word on this clone: Its antigen remains unidentified.

Method: immunoSEQ multiplex PCR; TCRdb's copy keeps in-frame clones and lacks some. The profile shows fewer than 35,000 clones, 75% to 90% of them singletons. The study's findings and limits: Both infection-induced and vaccine-induced clones contracted markedly at late post-vaccination timepoints. Common cold coronaviruses were cross-recognized by only 1 of 255 vaccine-induced clones in healthy vaccinees.

Before sequencing, viral peptide pools were used by the ViraFEST assay to expand antigen-specific CD4+ T cells. The culture ran for about eleven days before CD4+ T cells were isolated. The participants, recipients of two vaccine doses, got either BNT162b2 or mRNA-1273. Previously uninfected by SARS-CoV-2, the vaccine recipients also showed negative nucleocapsid antibodies. Cultures got half-medium changes with IL-2 on days 3 and 7. The germline gives CDR1 ENHRY, CDR2 SYGVKD. Trimming took 3 bases from V and 6 from J, leaving 14 bases between them. This CDR3 is 14 amino acids long. This chain connects TRBV10-3 to TRBJ2-5, with a possible D match to TRBD1 (6 bases). The material was CD4+ T cells from PBMCs cultured with SARS-CoV-2 spike peptides, obtained after COVID-19 vaccination. The sequence derives from a human donor who received a COVID-19 vaccine. Some clones in this sample may be carry-over from other donors' samples. DNA for the CDR3: TGTGCCATCAGTGACTCGTCAGGGGTGCAGACCCAGTACTTC. It yields the protein CAISDSSGVQTQYF.